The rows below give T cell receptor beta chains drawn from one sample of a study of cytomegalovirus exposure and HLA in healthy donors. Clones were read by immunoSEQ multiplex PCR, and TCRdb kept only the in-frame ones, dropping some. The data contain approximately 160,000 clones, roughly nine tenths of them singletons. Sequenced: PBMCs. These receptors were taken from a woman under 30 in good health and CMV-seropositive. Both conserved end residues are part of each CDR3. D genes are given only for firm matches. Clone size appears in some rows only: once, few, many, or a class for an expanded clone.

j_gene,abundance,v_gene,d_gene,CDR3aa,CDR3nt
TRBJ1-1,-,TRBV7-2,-,CATKGELMNTEAFF,TGTGCCACCAAAGGAGAGTTAATGAACACTGAAGCTTTCTTT
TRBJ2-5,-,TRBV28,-,CASRGRDQGRTQYF,TGTGCCAGCAGAGGCCGGGACCAGGGGCGGACCCAGTACTTC
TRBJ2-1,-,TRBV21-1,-,CASSRKREWVQFF,TGTGCCAGCAGCAGGAAGCGGGAGTGGGTGCAGTTCTTC
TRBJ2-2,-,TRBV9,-,CASSPPGFRGELFF,TGTGCCAGCAGCCCCCCGGGGTTTAGAGGGGAGCTGTTTTTT
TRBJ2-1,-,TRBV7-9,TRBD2,CASSTERGGNEQFF,TGTGCCAGCAGCACCGAGCGGGGGGGGAATGAGCAGTTCTTC
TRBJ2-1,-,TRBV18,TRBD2,CASSSRGGPAYNEQFF,TGTGCCAGCTCGTCTAGGGGAGGGCCTGCCTACAATGAGCAGTTCTTC
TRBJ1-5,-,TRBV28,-,CASSTARASVPQHF,TGTGCCAGCAGTACCGCCAGGGCCTCGGTGCCCCAGCATTTT
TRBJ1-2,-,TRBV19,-,CASSSRRGTNYGYTF,TGTGCCAGTAGCTCAAGAAGGGGAACTAACTATGGCTACACCTTC
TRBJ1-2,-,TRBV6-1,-,CASSEAAGTHYGYTF,TGTGCCAGCAGTGAAGCAGCGGGTACACACTATGGCTACACCTTC
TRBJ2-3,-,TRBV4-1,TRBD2,CASSLGLAGGFSTDTQYF,TGCGCCAGCAGCCTGGGGCTAGCGGGGGGGTTTAGCACAGATACGCAGTATTTT
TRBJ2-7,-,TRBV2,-,CASIQAYEQYF,TGTGCCAGCATACAGGCCTACGAGCAGTACTTC
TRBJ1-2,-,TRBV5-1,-,CASSLAHGGGDGYTF,TGCGCCAGCAGCTTGGCCCACGGCGGGGGGGATGGCTACACCTTC
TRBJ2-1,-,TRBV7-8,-,CASSFSFGMNGNNEQFF,TGTGCCAGCAGCTTTTCCTTTGGGATGAACGGGAACAATGAGCAGTTCTTC
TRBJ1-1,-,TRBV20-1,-,CSAEPETEAFF,TGCAGTGCCGAACCGGAGACTGAAGCTTTCTTT
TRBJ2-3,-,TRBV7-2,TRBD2,CASSPRTSGGLRDTQYF,TGTGCCAGCAGCCCCCGGACTAGCGGGGGACTTAGAGATACGCAGTATTTT
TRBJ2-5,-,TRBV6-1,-,CASSLGFGAPVTQYF,TGTGCCAGCAGTTTGGGCTTTGGGGCCCCAGTGACCCAGTACTTC
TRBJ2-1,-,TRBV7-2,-,CASSLVSSLAGSGNEQFF,TGTGCCAGCAGCTTAGTCTCCTCACTAGCTGGGTCGGGCAATGAGCAGTTCTTC
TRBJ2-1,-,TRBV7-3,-,CASSLTPLSSYNEQFF,TGTGCCAGCAGCTTAACCCCCCTGAGCTCCTACAATGAGCAGTTCTTC
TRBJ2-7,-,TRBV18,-,CASSLDRSRGEQYF,TGTGCCAGCTCACTCGACAGGAGCAGGGGCGAGCAGTACTTC
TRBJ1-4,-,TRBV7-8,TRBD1,CASSFQQGIREKLFF,TGTGCCAGCAGCTTCCAACAGGGGATTAGGGAAAAACTGTTTTTT
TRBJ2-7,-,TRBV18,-,CASSPAEGRQYF,TGTGCCAGCTCACCAGCCGAAGGGAGGCAGTACTTC
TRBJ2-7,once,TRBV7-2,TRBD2,CASSLSAGPSSYEQYF,TGTGCCAGCAGCTTATCAGCGGGGCCTAGCTCCTACGAGCAGTACTTC